This T cell receptor beta chain derives from a study of cytomegalovirus exposure and HLA in healthy donors. The primer mix had 60 Vbeta and 13 Jbeta primers. This table comes from immunoSEQ multiplex PCR, and its TCRdb copy is limited to in-frame clones, with some not included. This table holds about 130,000 clones, 80% to 90% found once. From germline, CDR1 is MDHEN and CDR2 SYDVKM. The CDR3 sequence is 11 residues long. With 3 bases removed from V and 6 bases from J, the gap between germline ends came to 6 bases. V is TRBV28 and J is TRBJ2-7; D not resolved. The receptor was derived from a middle-aged woman in good health and CMV-seropositive. Sequencing was carried out using PBMCs. The DNA of the CDR3 is TGTGCCAGCAGTTTGCGGTTCGAGCAGTACTTC. Its protein product is CASSLRFEQYF.